This T cell receptor (beta chain) was identified during a study of blood T cell repertoires in COVID-19. Study-wide context: Specimens from acute and convalescent COVID-19 originated in the United States, Italy and Spain. T cells, B-cell-depleted T cells, or PBMCs provided the cDNA or gDNA that served as material.

This clone showed up just a few times. At one of its ends the junction is not consistent with the germline gene, which may arise from a read error. Produced via immunoSEQ multiplex PCR; TCRdb's table is partial and in-frame only. This table holds hundreds of thousands of clones, 80% to 90% found once. Per the germline V gene, CDR1 is DFQATT and CDR2 is SNEGSKA (reference sequence). The CDR3 consists of 10 residues. Living in 24 US areas, the participants were between roughly 18 and 90 years of age. The TCR was taken from a man aged 25-45 years who had recovered from COVID-19. Sequenced sample: PBMCs or T cells enriched from blood (not recorded which). This rearrangement joins TRBV20-1 to TRBJ2-7, with TRBD2 matching over 9 bases. The chain's CDR3 is CSAGLAGYNF. The CDR3 coding sequence is TGCAGTGCTGGCCTAGCGGGGTACAACTTC.